This T cell receptor beta chain came from a study of shared clonotypes between healthy human individuals. The authors loaded roughly 200 ng DNA, roughly 27,000 T cell genomes, into sorted-subset replicate PCRs. In the original analysis: Junction-only immunoSEQ data arrived without quality scores, meaning filtering differed. Libraries were prepared by immunoSEQ multiplex PCR; TCRdb keeps only in-frame clonotypes and omits some of them. The D gene and trimming were derived from the DNA, and the V and J assignments and clone size from that table. The top ten clones hold about 0.06% of a sample with roughly 650,000 clones, roughly 97% of them seen once. From CD4+ cells came CD45RA+ naive and CD45RA-negative memory subsets. Trimming removed 0 bases at V and 2 bases at J, with 4 bases between. CDR1 and CDR2 (germline): MNHEY, SMNVEV (reference sequence). The CDR3 is 13 amino acids.

The rearrangement uses TRBV27 and TRBJ2-5; D gene unclear. The TCR sequence derives from a woman aged 25 to 39 in good health. The sequencing sample was made of naive CD4+ T cells sorted from blood. This sample's subset: CD45RA+ positively selected. CDR3 nucleotides: TGTGCCAGCAGTTTATCTAATCAAGAGACCCAGTACTTC. Translating it yields CASSLSNQETQYF.